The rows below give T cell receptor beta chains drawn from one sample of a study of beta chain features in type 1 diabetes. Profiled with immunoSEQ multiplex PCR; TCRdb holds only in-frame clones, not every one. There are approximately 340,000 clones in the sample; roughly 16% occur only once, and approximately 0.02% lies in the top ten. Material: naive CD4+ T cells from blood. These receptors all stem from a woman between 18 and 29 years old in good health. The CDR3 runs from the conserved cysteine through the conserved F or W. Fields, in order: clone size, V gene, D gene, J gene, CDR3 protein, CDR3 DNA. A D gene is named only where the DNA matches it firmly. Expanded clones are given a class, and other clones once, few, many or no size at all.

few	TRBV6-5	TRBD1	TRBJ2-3	CASSDRGLSDTQYF	TGTGCCAGCAGTGACAGGGGGCTCTCAGATACGCAGTATTTT
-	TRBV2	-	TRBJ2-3	CASGTWRTDTQYF	TGTGCCAGCGGGACTTGGCGCACAGATACGCAGTATTTT
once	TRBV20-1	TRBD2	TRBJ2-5	CSRLAVETQYF	TGCAGTCGACTAGCTGTCGAGACCCAGTACTTC
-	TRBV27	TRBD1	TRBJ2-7	CASRGTGGLEQYF	TGTGCCAGCAGAGGGACAGGGGGTTTGGAGCAGTACTTC
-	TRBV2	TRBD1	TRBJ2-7	CASSERTGVGEQYF	TGTGCCAGCAGTGAAAGGACAGGGGTAGGCGAGCAGTACTTC
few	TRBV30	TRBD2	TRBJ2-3	CAWSVQPRGADTQYF	TGTGCCTGGAGTGTACAGCCTCGGGGGGCAGATACGCAGTATTTT
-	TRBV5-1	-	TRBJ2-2	CASSLVQGSTGELFF	TGCGCCAGCAGCTTGGTGCAGGGAAGTACCGGGGAGCTGTTTTTT
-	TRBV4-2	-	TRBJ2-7	CASSQEGSGYSYEQYF	TGTGCCAGCAGCCAAGAGGGGAGCGGTTACTCCTACGAGCAGTACTTC
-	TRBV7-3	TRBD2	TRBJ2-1	CASSLASGSGGTHAQFF	TGTGCCAGCAGCCTGGCTAGCGGGAGTGGGGGGACCCATGCGCAGTTCTTC
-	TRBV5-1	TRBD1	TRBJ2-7	CASSPGTDFPYEQYF	TGCGCCAGCAGCCCAGGGACAGATTTTCCCTACGAGCAGTACTTC
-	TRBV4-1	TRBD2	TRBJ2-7	CASRGREDGEQYF	TGCGCCAGCAGAGGGCGGGAGGATGGGGAGCAGTACTTC
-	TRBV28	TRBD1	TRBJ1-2	CASTLETGTYGYTF	TGTGCCAGCACCTTGGAGACAGGGACCTATGGCTACACCTTC
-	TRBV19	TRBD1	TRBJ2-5	CASEDALQGQETQYF	TGTGCCAGCGAAGACGCCTTACAGGGGCAGGAGACCCAGTACTTC
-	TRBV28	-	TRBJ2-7	CASSFWTERRQYF	TGTGCCAGCAGTTTCTGGACAGAAAGGAGGCAGTACTTC
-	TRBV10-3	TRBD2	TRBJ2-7	CAISGGLAVTYEQYF	TGTGCCATCAGTGGGGGACTAGCGGTTACCTACGAGCAGTACTTC
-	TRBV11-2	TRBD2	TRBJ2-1	CASSLDRGGRSNEQFF	TGTGCCAGCAGCTTAGATCGGGGCGGGAGGAGCAATGAGCAGTTCTTC
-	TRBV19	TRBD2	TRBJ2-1	CASRSGRAYNEQFF	TGTGCCAGCAGAAGCGGGAGGGCCTACAATGAGCAGTTCTTC
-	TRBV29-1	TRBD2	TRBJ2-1	CSVDTGLAGGYNEQFF	TGCAGCGTTGATACCGGACTAGCGGGAGGGTACAATGAGCAGTTCTTC
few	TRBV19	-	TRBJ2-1	CASSLRGFDEQFF	TGTGCCAGTTCTTTGCGGGGATTCGATGAGCAGTTCTTC
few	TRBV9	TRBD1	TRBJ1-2	CASSYDSGRGYGYTF	TGTGCCAGCAGCTACGACTCGGGCAGGGGGTATGGCTACACCTTC
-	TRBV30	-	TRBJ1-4	CAWSAEKLFF	TGTGCCTGGAGCGCGGAAAAACTGTTTTTT
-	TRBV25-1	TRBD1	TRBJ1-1	CASSQTGDRNTEAFF	TGTGCCAGCTCCCAAACTGGGGACAGGAACACTGAAGCTTTCTTT
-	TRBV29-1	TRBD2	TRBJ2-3	CSVVGSSGTADTQYF	TGCAGCGTTGTCGGTTCTAGCGGGACTGCAGATACGCAGTATTTT
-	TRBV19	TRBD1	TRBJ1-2	CASNPGQPENYGYTF	TGTGCCAGTAATCCGGGACAGCCTGAGAACTATGGCTACACCTTC
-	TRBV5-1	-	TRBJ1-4	CASSFRRGNEKLFF	TGCGCCAGCAGCTTCCGGAGAGGGAATGAAAAACTGTTTTTT
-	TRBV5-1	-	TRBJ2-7	CASSVDYLSYEQYF	TGCGCCAGCAGCGTGGACTACCTCTCCTACGAGCAGTACTTC
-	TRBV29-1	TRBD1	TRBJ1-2	CSVGTGDNYGYTF	TGCAGCGTCGGGACAGGGGATAACTATGGCTACACCTTC
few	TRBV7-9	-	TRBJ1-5	CASSGDSNQPQHF	TGTGCCAGTTCGGGAGACAGCAATCAGCCCCAGCATTTT
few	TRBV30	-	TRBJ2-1	CAWSSVSYNEQFF	TGTGCCTGGAGCAGCGTATCGTACAATGAGCAGTTCTTC
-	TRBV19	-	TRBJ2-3	CASTRDRDTQYF	TGTGCCAGTACGCGAGATCGGGATACGCAGTATTTT
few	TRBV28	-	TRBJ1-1	CASSLGALATEAFF	TGTGCCAGCAGTTTAGGGGCCCTGGCCACTGAAGCTTTCTTT
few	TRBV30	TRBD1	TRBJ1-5	CAWSRQGNQPQHF	TGTGCCTGGAGCCGACAGGGTAATCAGCCCCAGCATTTT
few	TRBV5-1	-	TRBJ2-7	CASSLRDLRGSSYEQYF	TGCGCCAGCAGCTTGAGGGACCTTAGGGGGAGCTCCTACGAGCAGTACTTC
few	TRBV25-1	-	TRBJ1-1	CASRRRQRAEAFF	TGTGCCAGCAGGCGTAGGCAGAGGGCTGAAGCTTTCTTT
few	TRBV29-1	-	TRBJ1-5	CSVTDSSQGNQPQHF	TGCAGCGTTACGGACAGCTCTCAAGGCAATCAGCCCCAGCATTTT
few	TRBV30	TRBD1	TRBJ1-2	CAWSVQGASGYTF	TGTGCCTGGAGTGTACAGGGGGCGAGTGGCTACACCTTC
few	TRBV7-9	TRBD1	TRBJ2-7	CASSLVGQVSYEQYF	TGTGCCAGCAGCTTAGTCGGACAGGTCTCCTACGAGCAGTACTTC
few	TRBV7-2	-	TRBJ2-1	CASSPRLVDNEQFF	TGTGCCAGCAGCCCCAGACTAGTGGACAATGAGCAGTTCTTC
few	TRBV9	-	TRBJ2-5	CASSPGGPEETQYF	TGTGCCAGCAGCCCTGGAGGGCCGGAGGAGACCCAGTACTTC
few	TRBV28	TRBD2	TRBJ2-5	CASAPGLAGTQYF	TGTGCCAGCGCCCCCGGACTAGCGGGGACCCAGTACTTC
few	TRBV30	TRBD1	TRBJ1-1	CAWSAWTGGGTEAFF	TGTGCCTGGAGTGCCTGGACAGGGGGAGGGACTGAAGCTTTCTTT
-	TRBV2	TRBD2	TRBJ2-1	CASSELAGYNEQFF	TGTGCCAGCAGTGAACTAGCGGGATACAATGAGCAGTTCTTC
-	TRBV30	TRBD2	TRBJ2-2	CAWTGTSVNTGELFF	TGTGCCTGGACTGGGACTAGCGTGAACACCGGGGAGCTGTTTTTT
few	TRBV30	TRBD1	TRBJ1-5	CAWNRDSRNQPQHF	TGTGCCTGGAACCGGGACAGTCGCAATCAGCCCCAGCATTTT
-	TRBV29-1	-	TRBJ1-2	CSVLPGQDYGYTF	TGCAGCGTCCTTCCGGGACAAGACTATGGCTACACCTTC
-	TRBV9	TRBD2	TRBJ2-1	CASSVTSGSYNEQFF	TGTGCCAGCAGCGTTACTAGCGGGAGCTACAATGAGCAGTTCTTC
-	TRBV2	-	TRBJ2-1	CASSESQGRSYNEQFF	TGTGCCAGCAGTGAAAGTCAGGGTCGTTCCTACAATGAGCAGTTCTTC
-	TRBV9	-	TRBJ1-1	CASSSTPNTEAFF	TGTGCCAGCAGCTCGACTCCGAACACTGAAGCTTTCTTT
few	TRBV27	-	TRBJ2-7	CASSLADNTMREQYF	TGTGCCAGCAGTCTTGCGGACAATACGATGAGGGAGCAGTACTTC
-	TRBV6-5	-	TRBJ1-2	CAARQRVPYGYTF	TGTGCCGCGCGACAGAGAGTTCCCTATGGCTACACCTTC
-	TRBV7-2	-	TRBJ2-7	CASSHRGGITYEQYF	TGTGCCAGCAGCCACCGCGGCGGGATTACCTACGAGCAGTACTTC
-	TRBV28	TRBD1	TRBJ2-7	CASRYDRAPSYEQYF	TGTGCCAGCAGATATGACAGGGCTCCCTCCTACGAGCAGTACTTC
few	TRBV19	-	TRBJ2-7	CASGSQGGNEQYF	TGTGCCAGTGGATCGCAGGGGGGTAACGAGCAGTACTTC
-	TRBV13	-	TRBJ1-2	CASSYRVSGYTF	TGTGCCAGCAGCTACAGGGTTTCGGGCTACACCTTC
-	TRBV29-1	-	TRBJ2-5	CSLRNALETQYF	TGCAGCCTCAGGAACGCTCTGGAGACCCAGTACTTC
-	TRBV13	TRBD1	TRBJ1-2	CASSFVTGGSGYTF	TGTGCCAGCAGCTTTGTCACAGGGGGCTCTGGCTACACCTTC
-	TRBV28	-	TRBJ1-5	CASSLTEGTNQPQHF	TGTGCCAGCAGTTTAACAGAGGGGACTAATCAGCCCCAGCATTTT
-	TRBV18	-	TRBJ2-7	CASSPPSSGDEQYF	TGTGCCAGCTCACCACCGAGTTCGGGGGACGAGCAGTACTTC
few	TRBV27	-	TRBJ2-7	CASSQQGPYEQYF	TGTGCCAGCAGTCAGCAGGGGCCCTACGAGCAGTACTTC
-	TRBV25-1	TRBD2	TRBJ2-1	CASSEPGTSGRRTEQFF	TGTGCCAGCAGTGAACCCGGGACTAGCGGGAGAAGGACTGAGCAGTTCTTC